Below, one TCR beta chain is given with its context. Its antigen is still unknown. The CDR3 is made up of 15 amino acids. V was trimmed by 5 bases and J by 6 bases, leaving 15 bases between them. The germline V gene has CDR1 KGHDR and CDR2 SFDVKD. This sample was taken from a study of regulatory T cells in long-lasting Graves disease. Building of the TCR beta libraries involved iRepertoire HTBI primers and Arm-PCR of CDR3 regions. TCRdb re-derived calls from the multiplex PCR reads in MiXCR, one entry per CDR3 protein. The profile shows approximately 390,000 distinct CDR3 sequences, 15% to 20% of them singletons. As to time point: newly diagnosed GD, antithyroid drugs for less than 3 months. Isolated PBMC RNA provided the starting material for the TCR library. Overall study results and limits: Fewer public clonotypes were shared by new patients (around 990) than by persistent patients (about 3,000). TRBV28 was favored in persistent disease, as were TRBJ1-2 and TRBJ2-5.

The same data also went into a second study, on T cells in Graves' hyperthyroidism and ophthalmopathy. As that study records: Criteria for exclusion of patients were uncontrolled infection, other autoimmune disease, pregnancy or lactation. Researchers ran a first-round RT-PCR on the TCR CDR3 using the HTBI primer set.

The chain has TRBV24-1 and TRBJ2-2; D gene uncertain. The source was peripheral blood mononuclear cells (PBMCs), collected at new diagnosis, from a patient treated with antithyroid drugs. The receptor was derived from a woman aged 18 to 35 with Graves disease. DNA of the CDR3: TGTGCCACCAGTGTCGGAAGTTATCCGGCCGGGGAGCTGTTTTTT. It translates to CATSVGSYPAGELFF.